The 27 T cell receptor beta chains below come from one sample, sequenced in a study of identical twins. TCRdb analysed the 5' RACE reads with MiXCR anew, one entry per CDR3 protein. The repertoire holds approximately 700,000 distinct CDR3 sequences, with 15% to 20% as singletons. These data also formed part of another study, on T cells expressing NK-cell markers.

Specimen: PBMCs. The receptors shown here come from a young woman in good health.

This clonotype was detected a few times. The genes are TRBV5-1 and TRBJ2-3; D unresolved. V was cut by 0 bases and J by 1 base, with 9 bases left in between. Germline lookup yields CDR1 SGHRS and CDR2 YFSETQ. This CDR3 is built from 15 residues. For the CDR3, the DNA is TGCGCCAGCAGCTTGGGGCTTCACGGCACAGATACGCAGTATTTT. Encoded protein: CASSLGLHGTDTQYF.

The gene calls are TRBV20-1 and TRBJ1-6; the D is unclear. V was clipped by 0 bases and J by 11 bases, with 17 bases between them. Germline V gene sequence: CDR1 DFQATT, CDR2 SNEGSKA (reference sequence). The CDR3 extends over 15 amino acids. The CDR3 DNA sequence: TGCAGTGCTAGAGATCTCGGGCCGGGTCAGGCACCCCTCCACTTT. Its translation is CSARDLGPGQAPLHF.

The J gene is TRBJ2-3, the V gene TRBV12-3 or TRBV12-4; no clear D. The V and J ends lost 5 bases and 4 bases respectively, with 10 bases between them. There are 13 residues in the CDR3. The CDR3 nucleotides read TGTGCCAGCAGTCCGCCCACGTCAGATACGCAGTATTTT. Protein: CASSPPTSDTQYF.

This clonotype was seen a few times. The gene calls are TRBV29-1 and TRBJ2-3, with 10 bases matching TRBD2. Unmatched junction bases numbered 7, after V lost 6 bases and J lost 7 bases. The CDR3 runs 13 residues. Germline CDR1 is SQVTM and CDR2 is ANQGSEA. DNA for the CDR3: TGCAGCGTCTGCCCTAGCGGGAGTTATACGCAGTATTTT. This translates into CSVCPSGSYTQYF.

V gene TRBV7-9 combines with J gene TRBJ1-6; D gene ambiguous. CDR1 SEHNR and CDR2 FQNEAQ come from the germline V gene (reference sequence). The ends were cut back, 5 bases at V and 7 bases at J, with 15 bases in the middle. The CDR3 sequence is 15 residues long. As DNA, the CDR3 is TGTGCCAGCAGCCCACAAGGGTCCGCGAATTCACCCCTCCACTTT. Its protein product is CASSPQGSANSPLHF.

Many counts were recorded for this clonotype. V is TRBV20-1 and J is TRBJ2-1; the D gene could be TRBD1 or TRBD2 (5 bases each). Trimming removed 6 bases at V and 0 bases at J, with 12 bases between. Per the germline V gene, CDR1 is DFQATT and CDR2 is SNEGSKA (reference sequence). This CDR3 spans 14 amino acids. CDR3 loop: CSAMGESSYNEQFF. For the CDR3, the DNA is TGCAGTGCAATGGGGGAGAGCTCCTACAATGAGCAGTTCTTC.

DNA of the CDR3: TGCAGTGCTTGGGGGACAGGGACGAAGTTAGAAGCTTTCTTT. Protein product: CSAWGTGTKLEAFF. The rearrangement links TRBV20-1 to TRBJ1-1, with 9 positions matching TRBD1. The CDR3 consists of 14 residues. CDR1 is DFQATT, CDR2 SNEGSKA, per germline (reference sequence). V lost 5 bases to trimming and J lost 8 bases; unmatched junction nucleotides: 12.

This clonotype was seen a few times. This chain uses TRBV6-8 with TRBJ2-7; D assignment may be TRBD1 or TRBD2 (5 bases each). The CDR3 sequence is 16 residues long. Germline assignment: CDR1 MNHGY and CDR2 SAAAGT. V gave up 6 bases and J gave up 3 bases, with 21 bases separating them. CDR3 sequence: CASSHRGLGVLYEQYF. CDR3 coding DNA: TGTGCCAGCAGCCACAGAGGGCTAGGGGTCCTCTACGAGCAGTACTTC.

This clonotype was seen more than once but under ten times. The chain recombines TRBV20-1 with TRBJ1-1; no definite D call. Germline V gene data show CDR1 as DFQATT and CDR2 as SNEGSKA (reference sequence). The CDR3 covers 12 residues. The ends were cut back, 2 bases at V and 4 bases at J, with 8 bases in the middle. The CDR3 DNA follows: TGCAGTGCTAGAACGTCGGCCACTGAAGCTTTCTTT. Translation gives CSARTSATEAFF.

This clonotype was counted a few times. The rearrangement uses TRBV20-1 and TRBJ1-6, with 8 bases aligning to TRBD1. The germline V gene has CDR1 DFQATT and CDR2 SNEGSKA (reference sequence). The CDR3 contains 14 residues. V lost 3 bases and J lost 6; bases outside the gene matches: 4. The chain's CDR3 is CSARLQGANSPLHF. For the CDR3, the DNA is TGCAGTGCTAGGCTGCAGGGGGCTAATTCACCCCTCCACTTT.

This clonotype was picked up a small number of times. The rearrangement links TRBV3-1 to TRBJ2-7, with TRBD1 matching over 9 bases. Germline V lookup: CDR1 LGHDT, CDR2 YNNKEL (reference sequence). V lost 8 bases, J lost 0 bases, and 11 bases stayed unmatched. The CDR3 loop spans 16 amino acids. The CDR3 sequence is CASSLGWTGDSYEQYF. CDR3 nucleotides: TGTGCCAGCTCCCTGGGTTGGACAGGGGACTCCTACGAGCAGTACTTC.

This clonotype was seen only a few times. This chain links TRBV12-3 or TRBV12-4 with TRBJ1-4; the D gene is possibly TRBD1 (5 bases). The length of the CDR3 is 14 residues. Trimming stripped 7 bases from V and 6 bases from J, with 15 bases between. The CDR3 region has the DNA TGTGCCAGCACCGACTCGGGCAGGGATGAAAAACTGTTTTTT. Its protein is CASTDSGRDEKLFF.

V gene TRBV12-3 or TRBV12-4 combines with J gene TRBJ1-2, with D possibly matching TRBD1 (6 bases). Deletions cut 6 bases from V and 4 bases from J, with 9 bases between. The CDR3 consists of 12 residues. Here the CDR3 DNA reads TGTGCCAGCAGGTCAGGGGTCTATGGCTACACCTTC. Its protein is CASRSGVYGYTF.

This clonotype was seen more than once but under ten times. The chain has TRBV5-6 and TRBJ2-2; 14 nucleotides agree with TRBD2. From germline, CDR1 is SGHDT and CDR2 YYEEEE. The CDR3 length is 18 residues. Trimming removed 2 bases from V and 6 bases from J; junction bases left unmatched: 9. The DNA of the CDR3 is TGTGCCAGCAGCTTCCGGACTAGCGGGAGGAGAGGTCCCGGGGAGCTGTTTTTT. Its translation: CASSFRTSGRRGPGELFF.

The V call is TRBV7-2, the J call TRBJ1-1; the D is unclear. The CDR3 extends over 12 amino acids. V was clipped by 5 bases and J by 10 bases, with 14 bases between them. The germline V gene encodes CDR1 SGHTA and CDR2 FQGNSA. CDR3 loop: CASSPQEIAAFF. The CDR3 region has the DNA TGTGCCAGCAGCCCGCAGGAGATCGCAGCTTTCTTT.

This CDR3 reads CASSSQAGLGNEQFF. The CDR3 nucleotides are TGCGCCAGCAGCTCCCAGGCAGGGTTGGGCAATGAGCAGTTCTTC. The rearrangement uses TRBV4-3 and TRBJ2-1, with D possibly TRBD1 on 5 matching bases. V dropped 5 bases and J dropped 6 bases, with 17 bases sitting between them. CDR3 length: 15 amino acids. Germline V gene lookup returns CDR1 LGHNA and CDR2 YSLEER.

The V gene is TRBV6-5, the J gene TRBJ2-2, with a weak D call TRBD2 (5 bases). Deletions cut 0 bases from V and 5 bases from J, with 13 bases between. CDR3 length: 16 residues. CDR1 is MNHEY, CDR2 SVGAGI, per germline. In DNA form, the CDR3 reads TGTGCCAGCAGTTACTCGTACCGGGAAAAGACCGGGGAGCTGTTTTTT. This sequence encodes CASSYSYREKTGELFF.

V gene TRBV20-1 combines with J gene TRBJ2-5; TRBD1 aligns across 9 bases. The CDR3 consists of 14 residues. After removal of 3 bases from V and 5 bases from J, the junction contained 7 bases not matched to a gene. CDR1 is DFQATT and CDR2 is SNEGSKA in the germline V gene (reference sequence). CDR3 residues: CSASLDRGVETQYF. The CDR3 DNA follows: TGCAGTGCTAGTCTGGACAGGGGAGTCGAGACCCAGTACTTC.

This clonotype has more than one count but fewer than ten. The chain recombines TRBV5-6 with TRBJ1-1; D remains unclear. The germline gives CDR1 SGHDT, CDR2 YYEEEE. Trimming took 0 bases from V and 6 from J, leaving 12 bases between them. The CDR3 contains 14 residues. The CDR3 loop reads CASSLVEGRAEAFF. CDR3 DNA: TGTGCCAGCAGCTTGGTGGAGGGTCGGGCTGAAGCTTTCTTT.

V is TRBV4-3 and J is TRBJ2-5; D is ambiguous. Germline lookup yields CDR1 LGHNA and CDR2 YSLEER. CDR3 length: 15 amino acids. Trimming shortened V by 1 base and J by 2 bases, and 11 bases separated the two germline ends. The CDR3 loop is CASSQAHVGQETQYF. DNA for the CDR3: TGCGCCAGCAGCCAAGCCCACGTAGGGCAAGAGACCCAGTACTTC.

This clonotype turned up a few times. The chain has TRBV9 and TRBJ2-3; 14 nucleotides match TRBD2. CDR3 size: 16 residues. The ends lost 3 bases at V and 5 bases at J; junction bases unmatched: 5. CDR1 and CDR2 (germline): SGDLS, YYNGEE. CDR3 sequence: CASSGGLAGVGDTQYF. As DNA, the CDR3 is TGTGCCAGCAGCGGGGGACTAGCGGGAGTTGGAGATACGCAGTATTTT.

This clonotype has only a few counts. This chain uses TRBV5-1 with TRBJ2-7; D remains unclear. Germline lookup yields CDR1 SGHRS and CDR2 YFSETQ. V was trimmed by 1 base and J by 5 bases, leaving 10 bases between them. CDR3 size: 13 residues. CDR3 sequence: CASSLQGYNEQYF. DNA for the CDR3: TGCGCCAGCAGCTTGCAAGGATACAACGAGCAGTACTTC. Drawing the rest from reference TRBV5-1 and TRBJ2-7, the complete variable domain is KAGVTQTPRYLIKTRGQQVTLSCSPISGHRSVSWYQQTPGQGLQFLFEYFSETQRNKGNFPGRFSGRQFSNSRSEMNVSTLELGDSALYLCASSLQGYNEQYFGPGTRLTVT.

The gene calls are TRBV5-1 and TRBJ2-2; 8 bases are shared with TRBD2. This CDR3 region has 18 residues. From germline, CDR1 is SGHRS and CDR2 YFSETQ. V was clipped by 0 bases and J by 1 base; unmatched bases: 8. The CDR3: CASSLGAGAGWNTGELFF. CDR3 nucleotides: TGCGCCAGCAGCTTGGGAGCGGGGGCCGGATGGAACACCGGGGAGCTGTTTTTT.

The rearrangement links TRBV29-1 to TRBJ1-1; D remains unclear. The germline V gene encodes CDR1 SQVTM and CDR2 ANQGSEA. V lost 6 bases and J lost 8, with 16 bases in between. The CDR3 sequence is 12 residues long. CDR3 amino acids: CSVLEPNLEAFF. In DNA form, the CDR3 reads TGCAGCGTCCTTGAGCCGAACCTGGAAGCTTTCTTT.

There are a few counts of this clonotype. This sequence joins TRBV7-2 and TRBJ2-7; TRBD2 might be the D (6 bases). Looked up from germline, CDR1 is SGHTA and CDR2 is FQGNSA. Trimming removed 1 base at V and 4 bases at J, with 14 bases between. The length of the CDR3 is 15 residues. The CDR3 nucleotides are TGTGCCAGCAGCTTAGTGGCTCTAGCGCTTTACGAGCAGTACTTC. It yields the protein CASSLVALALYEQYF.

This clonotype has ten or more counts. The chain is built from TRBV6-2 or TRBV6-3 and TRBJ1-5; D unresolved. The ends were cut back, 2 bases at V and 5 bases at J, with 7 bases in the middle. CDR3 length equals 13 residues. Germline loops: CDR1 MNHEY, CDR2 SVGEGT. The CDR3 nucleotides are TGTGCCAGCAGTTACAGTTTGTATCAGCCCCAGCATTTT. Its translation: CASSYSLYQPQHF.

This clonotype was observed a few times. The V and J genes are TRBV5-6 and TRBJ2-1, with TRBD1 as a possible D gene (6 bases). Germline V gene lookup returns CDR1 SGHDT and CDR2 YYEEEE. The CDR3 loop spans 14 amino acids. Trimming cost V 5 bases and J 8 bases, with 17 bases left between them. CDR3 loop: CASRGRQERDEQFF. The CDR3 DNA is TGTGCCAGCAGGGGACGACAGGAAAGGGATGAGCAGTTCTTC.